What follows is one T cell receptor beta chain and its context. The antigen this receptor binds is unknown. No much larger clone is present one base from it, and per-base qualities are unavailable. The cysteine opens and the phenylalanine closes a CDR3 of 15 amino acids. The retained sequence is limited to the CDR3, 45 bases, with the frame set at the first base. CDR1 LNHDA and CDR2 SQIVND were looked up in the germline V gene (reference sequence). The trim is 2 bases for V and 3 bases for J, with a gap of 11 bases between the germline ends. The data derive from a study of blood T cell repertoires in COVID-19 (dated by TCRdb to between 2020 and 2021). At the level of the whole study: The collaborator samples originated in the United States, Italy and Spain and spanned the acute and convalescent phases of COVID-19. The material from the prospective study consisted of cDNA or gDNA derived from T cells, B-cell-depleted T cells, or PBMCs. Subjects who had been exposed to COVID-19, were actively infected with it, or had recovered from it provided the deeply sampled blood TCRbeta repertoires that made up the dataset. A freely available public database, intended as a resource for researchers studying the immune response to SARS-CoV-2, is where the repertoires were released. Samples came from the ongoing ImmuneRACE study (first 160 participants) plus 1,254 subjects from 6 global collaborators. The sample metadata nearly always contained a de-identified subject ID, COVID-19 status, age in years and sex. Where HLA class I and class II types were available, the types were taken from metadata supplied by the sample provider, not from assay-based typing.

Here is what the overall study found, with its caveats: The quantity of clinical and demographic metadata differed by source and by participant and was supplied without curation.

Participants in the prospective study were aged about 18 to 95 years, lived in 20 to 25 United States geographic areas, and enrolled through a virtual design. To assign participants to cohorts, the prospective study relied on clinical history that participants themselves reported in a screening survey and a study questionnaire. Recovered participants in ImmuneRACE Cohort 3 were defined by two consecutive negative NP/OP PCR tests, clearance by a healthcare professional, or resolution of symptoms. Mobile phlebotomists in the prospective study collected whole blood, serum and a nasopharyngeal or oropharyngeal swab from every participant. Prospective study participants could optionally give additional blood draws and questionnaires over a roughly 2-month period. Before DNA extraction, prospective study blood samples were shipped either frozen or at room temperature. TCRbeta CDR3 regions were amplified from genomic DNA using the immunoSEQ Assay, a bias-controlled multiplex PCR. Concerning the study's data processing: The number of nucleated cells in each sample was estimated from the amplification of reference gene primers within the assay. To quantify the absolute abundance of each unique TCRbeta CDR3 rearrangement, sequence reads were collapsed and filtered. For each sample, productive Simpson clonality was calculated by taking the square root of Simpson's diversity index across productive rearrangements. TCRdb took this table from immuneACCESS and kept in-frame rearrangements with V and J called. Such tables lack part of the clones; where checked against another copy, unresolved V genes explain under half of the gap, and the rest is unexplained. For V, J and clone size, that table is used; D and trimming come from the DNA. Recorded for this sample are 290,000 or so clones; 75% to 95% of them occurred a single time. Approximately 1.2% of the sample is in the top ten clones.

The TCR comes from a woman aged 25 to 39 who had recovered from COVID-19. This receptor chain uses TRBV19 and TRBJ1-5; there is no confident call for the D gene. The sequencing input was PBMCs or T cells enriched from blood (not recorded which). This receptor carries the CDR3 CASSIITGINQPQHF. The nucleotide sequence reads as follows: TGTGCCAGTAGTATAATCACGGGGATCAATCAGCCCCAGCATTTT.